Given below is one T cell receptor beta chain in context. The antigen is undetermined. This sample stems from a study of cytomegalovirus exposure and HLA in healthy donors. Study observations and caveats: CMV antigen specificity was confirmed in vitro for a few CMV-associated chains. Most TCR sequences were uncommon, yet certain public TCRs appeared in many donors. Researchers counted 150 to 200 TCR beta chains as cytomegalovirus-associated. First-cohort TCR clusters were later found to tend to co-occur in the approximately 120 validation repertoires.

The method was immunoSEQ multiplex PCR; TCRdb's version includes in-frame clones alone and lacks a portion of them. The table lists 140,000 to 150,000 clones, approximately 88% of them singletons. V lost 3 bases and J 1 base, leaving 3 bases between the germline ends. Germline loops: CDR1 SGHTA, CDR2 FQGNSA. This CDR3 has 12 residues. This sequence originates from a young man in good health and CMV-seropositive. The chain combines TRBV7-2 with TRBJ1-1; D call uncertain. The sequenced material came from PBMCs. CDR3 bases: TGTGCCAGCAGCTTCAAGAACACTGAAGCTTTCTTT. Translated: CASSFKNTEAFF. The full variable domain, rest sourced from reference TRBV7-2 and TRBJ1-1, is GAGVSQSPSNKVTEKGKDVELRCDPISGHTALYWYRQSLGQGLEFLIYFQGNSAPDKSGLPSDRFSAERTGGSVSTLTIQRTQQEDSAVYLCASSFKNTEAFFGQGTRLTVV.